This T cell receptor beta chain was identified during a study of blood T cells in healthy people across ages. At the level of the study: Template switching picked up about one barcoded beta molecule for each two T cells.

This clonotype appeared many times. Its matching antigen is unknown. Looked up from germline, CDR1 is ENHRY and CDR2 is SYGVKD. V shed 4 bases and J shed 4 bases, with 8 bases lying between them. This CDR3 comprises 13 residues. Together with a sample-barcoded 5' primer, a J-beta primer mix was included in a second PCR lasting about 7 to 12 cycles. Each of the samples gave a minimum of 2.5 million paired-end reads that contained CDR3. TCRdb re-analysed the 5' RACE reads in MiXCR, keeping a single row per CDR3 protein. Of about 730,000 distinct CDR3 sequences listed, around 40% are singletons. There were at least 5.5 micrograms of total RNA extracted from every sample. Study-wide findings and caveats: Naive and antigen-experienced cells could not be conclusively compared, given unsorted PBMCs.

The specimen was blood. This clonotype originated in a woman aged 55-70 years in good health. The chain couples TRBV10-3 to TRBJ2-1; TRBD1 is a possible D gene (6 bases). The CDR3 sequence is CAISGGLYNEQFF. The CDR3 DNA reads as TGTGCCATCAGTGGGGGGCTTTACAATGAGCAGTTCTTC.